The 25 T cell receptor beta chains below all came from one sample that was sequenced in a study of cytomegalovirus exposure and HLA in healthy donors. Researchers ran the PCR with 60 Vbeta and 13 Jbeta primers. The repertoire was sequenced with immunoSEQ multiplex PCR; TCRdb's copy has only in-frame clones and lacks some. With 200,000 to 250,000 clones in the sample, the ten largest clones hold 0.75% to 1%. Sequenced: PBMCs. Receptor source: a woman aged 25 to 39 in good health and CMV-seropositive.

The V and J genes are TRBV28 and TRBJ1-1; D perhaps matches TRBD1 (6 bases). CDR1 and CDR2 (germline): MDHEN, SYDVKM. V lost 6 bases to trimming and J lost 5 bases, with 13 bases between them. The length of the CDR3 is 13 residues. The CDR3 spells CASRGAGITEAFF. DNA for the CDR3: TGTGCCAGCAGGGGGGCAGGGATAACTGAAGCTTTCTTT. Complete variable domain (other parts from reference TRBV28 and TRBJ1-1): DVKVTQSSRYLVKRTGEKVFLECVQDMDHENMFWYRQDPGLGLRLIYFSYDVKMKEKGDIPEGYSVSREKKERFSLILESASTNQTSMYLCASRGAGITEAFFGQGTRLTVV.

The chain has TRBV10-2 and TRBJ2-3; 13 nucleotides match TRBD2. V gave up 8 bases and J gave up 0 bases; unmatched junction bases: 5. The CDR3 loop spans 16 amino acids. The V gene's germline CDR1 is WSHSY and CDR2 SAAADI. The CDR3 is CASLTSGGFSTDTQYF. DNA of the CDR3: TGCGCCAGCCTGACTAGCGGGGGGTTTAGCACAGATACGCAGTATTTT.

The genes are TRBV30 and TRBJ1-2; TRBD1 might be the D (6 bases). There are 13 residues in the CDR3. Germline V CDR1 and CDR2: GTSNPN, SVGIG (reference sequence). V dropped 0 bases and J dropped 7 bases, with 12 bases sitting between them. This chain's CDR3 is CAWSVGANAGYTF. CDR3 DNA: TGTGCCTGGAGTGTGGGGGCTAACGCTGGCTACACCTTC.

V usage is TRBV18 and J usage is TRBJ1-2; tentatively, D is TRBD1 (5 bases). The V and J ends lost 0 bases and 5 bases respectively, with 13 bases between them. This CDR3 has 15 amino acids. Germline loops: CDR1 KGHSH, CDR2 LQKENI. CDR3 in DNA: TGTGCCAGCTCACCACCGGAGGGGACCATTTATGGCTACACCTTC. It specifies CASSPPEGTIYGYTF.

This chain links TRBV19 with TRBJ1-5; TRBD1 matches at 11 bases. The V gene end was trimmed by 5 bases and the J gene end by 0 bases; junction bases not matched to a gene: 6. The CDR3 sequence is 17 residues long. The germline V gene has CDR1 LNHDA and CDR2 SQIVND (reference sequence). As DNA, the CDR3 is TGTGCCAGTAGTCCCCGGACAGGGGGCCCTAGCAATCAGCCCCAGCATTTT. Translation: CASSPRTGGPSNQPQHF.

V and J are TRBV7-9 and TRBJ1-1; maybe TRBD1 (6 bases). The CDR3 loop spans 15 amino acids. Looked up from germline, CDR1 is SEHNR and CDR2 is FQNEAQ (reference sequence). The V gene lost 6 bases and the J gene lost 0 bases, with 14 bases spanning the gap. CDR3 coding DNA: TGTGCCAGCAGTTCACAGGGCATCATGAACACTGAAGCTTTCTTT. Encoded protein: CASSSQGIMNTEAFF.

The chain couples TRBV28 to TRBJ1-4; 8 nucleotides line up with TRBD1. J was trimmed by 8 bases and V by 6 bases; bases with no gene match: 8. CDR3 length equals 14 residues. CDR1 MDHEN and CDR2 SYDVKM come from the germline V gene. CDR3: CASSTGGTREKLFF. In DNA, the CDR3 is TGTGCCAGCAGCACAGGGGGTACTCGGGAAAAACTGTTTTTT.

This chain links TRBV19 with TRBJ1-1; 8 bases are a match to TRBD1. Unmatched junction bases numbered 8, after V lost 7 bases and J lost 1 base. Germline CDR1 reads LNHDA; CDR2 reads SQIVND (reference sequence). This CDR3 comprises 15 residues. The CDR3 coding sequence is TGTGCCAGTACCCTCTGGGACAGGCAGAACACTGAAGCTTTCTTT. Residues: CASTLWDRQNTEAFF. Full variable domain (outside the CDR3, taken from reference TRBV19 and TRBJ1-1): DGGITQSPKYLFRKEGQNVTLSCEQNLNHDAMYWYRQDPGQGLRLIYYSQIVNDFQKGDIAEGYSVSREKKESFPLTVTSAQKNPTAFYLCASTLWDRQNTEAFFGQGTRLTVV.

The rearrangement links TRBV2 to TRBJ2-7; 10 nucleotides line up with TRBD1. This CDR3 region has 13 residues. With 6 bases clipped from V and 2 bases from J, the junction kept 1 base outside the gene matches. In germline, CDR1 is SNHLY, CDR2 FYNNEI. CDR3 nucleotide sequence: TGTGCCAGCAGAGGACAGGGGGCCTACGAGCAGTACTTC. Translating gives CASRGQGAYEQYF.

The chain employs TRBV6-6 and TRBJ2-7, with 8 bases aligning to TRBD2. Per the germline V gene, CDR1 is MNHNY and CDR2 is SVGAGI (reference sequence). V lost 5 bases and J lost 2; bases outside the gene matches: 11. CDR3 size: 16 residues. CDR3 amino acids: CASSTELAAGTYEQYF. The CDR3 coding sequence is TGTGCCAGCAGTACCGAACTAGCGGCGGGGACCTACGAGCAGTACTTC.

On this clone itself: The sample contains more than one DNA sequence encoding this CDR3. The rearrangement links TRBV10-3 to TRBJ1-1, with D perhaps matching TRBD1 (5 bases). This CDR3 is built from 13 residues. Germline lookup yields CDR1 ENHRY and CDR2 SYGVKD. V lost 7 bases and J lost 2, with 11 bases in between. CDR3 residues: CAIKLQGNTEAFF. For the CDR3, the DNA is TGTGCCATCAAGCTGCAGGGAAACACTGAAGCTTTCTTT.

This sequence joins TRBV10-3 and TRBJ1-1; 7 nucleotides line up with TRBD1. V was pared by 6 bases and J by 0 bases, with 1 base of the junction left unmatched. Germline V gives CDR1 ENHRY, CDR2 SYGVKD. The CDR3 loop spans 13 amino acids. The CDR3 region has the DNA TGTGCCATCAGACAGGGGTTGAACACTGAAGCTTTCTTT. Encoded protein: CAIRQGLNTEAFF.

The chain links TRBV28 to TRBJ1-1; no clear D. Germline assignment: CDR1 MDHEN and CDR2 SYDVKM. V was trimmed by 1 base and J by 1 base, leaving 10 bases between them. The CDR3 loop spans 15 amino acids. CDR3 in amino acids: CASSLYGNRNTEAFF. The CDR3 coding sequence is TGTGCCAGCAGTTTATACGGGAATAGGAACACTGAAGCTTTCTTT. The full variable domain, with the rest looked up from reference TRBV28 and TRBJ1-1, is DVKVTQSSRYLVKRTGEKVFLECVQDMDHENMFWYRQDPGLGLRLIYFSYDVKMKEKGDIPEGYSVSREKKERFSLILESASTNQTSMYLCASSLYGNRNTEAFFGQGTRLTVV.

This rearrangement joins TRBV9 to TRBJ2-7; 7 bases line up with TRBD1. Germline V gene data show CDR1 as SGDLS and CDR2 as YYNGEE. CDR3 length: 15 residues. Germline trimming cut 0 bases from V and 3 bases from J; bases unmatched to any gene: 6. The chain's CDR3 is CASSVEIAGGYEQYF. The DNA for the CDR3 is TGTGCCAGCAGCGTAGAAATTGCAGGGGGCTACGAGCAGTACTTC.

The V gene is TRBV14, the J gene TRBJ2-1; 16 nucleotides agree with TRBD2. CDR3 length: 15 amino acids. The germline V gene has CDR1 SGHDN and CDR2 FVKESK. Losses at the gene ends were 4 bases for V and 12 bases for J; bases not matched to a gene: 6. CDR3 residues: CASSRGTSGGAAQFF. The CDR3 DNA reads TGTGCCAGCAGCCGCGGGACTAGCGGGGGGGCGGCGCAGTTCTTC.

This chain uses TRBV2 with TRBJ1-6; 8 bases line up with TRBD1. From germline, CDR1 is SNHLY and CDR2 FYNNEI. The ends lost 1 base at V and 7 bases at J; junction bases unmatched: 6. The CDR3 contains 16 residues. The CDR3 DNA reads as TGTGCCAGCAGTGAAGACAGGACAGGGCGAAATTCACCCCTCCACTTT. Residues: CASSEDRTGRNSPLHF.

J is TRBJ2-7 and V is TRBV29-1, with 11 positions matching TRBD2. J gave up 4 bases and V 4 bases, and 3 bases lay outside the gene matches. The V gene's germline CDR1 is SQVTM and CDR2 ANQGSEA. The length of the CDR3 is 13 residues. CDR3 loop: CSVGLAGKYEQYF. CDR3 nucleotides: TGCAGCGTTGGACTAGCGGGGAAATACGAGCAGTACTTC.

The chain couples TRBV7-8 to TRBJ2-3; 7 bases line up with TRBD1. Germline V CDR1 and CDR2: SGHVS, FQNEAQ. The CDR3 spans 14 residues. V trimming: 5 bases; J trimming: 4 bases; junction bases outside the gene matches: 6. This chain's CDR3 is CASSARDSPDTQYF. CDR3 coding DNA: TGTGCCAGCAGCGCCCGGGACAGCCCAGATACGCAGTATTTT.

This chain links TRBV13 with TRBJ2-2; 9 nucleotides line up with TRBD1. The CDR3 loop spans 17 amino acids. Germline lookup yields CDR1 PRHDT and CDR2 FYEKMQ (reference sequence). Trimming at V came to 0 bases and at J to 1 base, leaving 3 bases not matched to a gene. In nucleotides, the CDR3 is TGTGCCAGCAGCTTAGGACAGGGGGCGGAGAACACCGGGGAGCTGTTTTTT. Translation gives CASSLGQGAENTGELFF. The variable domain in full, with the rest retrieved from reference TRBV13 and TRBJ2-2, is AAGVIQSPRHLIKEKRETATLKCYPIPRHDTVYWYQQGPGQDPQFLISFYEKMQSDKGSIPDRFSAQQFSDYHSELNMSSLELGDSALYFCASSLGQGAENTGELFFGEGSRLTVL.

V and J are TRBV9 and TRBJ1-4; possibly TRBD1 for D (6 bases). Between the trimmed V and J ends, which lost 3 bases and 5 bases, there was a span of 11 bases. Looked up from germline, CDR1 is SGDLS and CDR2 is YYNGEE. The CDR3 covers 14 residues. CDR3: CASSADRWNEKLFF. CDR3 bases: TGTGCCAGCAGCGCAGACAGGTGGAATGAAAAACTGTTTTTT.

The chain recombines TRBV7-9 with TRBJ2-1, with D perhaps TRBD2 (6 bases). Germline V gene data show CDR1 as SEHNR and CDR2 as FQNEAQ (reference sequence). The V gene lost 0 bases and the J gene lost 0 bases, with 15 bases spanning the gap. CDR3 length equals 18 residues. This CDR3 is CASSLAVIGRRSYNEQFF. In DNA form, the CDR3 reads TGTGCCAGCAGCTTAGCGGTAATTGGGAGGCGCTCCTACAATGAGCAGTTCTTC.

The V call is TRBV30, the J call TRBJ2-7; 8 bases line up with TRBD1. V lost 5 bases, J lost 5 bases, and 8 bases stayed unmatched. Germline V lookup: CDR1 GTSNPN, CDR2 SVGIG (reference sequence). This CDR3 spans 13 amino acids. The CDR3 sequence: CAWEEDRANEQYF. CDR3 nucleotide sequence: TGTGCCTGGGAGGAGGACAGGGCGAACGAGCAGTACTTC.

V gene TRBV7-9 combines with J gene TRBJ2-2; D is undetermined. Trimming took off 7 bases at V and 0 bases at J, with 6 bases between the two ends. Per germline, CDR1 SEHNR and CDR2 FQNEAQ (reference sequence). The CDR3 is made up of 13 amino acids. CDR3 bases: TGTGCCAGCACCGCGCCGAACACCGGGGAGCTGTTTTTT. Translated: CASTAPNTGELFF.

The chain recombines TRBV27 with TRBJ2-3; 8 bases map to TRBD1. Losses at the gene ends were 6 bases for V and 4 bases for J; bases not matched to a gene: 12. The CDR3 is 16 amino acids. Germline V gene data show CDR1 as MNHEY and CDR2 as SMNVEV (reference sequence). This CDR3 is CASSPGPGQGPDTQYF. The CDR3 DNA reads TGTGCCAGCAGCCCCGGCCCAGGACAGGGCCCAGATACGCAGTATTTT.

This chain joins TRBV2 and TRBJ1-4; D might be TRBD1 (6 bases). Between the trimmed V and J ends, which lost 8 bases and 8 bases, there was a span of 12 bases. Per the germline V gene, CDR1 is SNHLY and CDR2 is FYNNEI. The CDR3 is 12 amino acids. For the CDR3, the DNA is TGTGCCAGCGCGGGGGCGCAAGAAAAACTGTTTTTT. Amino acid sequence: CASAGAQEKLFF.